These 22 T cell receptor beta chains originate from one sample sequenced in a study of glioma-infiltrating T cells after dendritic cell vaccination (dated by TCRdb to 2015 to 2016). Library preparation used the immunoSEQ multiplex PCR assay. In its TCRdb copy, this immuneACCESS table keeps in-frame sequences only and misses some clones. Where compared with another copy, unresolved V genes explain less than half of these, and the others have no known cause. For this sample there are under 100,000 clones; 85% to 90% appear just once. Jointly, the top ten make up roughly 3.2% of the sample. The sequenced sample was blood, obtained before dendritic cell vaccination. The receptors come from a human donor with glioblastoma.

The chain has TRBV29-1 and TRBJ2-5, with D perhaps TRBD1 (5 bases). The CDR3 is 12 amino acids. Trimming took 0 bases from V and 7 from J, leaving 9 bases between them. Germline lookup yields CDR1 SQVTM and CDR2 ANQGSEA. CDR3 in DNA: TGCAGCGTTGAAGATGCTAGGGGGACCCAGTACTTC. It translates to CSVEDARGTQYF. Full variable domain (missing parts from reference TRBV29-1 and TRBJ2-5): SAVISQKPSRDICQRGTSLTIQCQVDSQVTMMFWYRQQPGQSLTLIATANQGSEATYESGFVIDKFPISRPNLTFSTLTVSNMSPEDSSIYLCSVEDARGTQYFGPGTRLLVL.

This chain connects TRBV6-5 to TRBJ1-1; 8 bases line up with TRBD1. Germline V gene lookup returns CDR1 MNHEY and CDR2 SVGAGI. The junction had 5 bases not matched to a gene; V was cut back by 2 bases and J by 6 bases. The CDR3 sequence is 14 residues long. The CDR3 spells CASSYDRGGAEAFF. The CDR3 DNA sequence: TGTGCCAGCAGTTACGACAGGGGAGGCGCTGAAGCTTTCTTT.

This sequence joins TRBV6-1 and TRBJ1-5; perhaps TRBD1 as D (5 bases). Germline assignment: CDR1 MNHNS and CDR2 SASEGT. This CDR3 has 12 amino acids. Deletions cut 6 bases from V and 7 bases from J, with 10 bases between. Here the CDR3 reads CASRGWGQPQHF. The CDR3 DNA follows: TGTGCCAGCAGGGGGTGGGGCCAGCCCCAGCATTTT.

V gene TRBV19 combines with J gene TRBJ1-2; 10 nucleotides align to TRBD1. CDR1 is LNHDA and CDR2 is SQIVND in the germline V gene (reference sequence). This CDR3 has 16 amino acids. V trimming: 7 bases; J trimming: 10 bases; junction bases outside the gene matches: 18. CDR3 nucleotide sequence: TGTGCCAGTATGAATAGGACAGGGGGAAGTATTGATGACTACACCTTC. As protein: CASMNRTGGSIDDYTF.

The J gene is TRBJ1-1, the V gene TRBV19; no clear D. The V gene lost 5 bases and the J gene lost 8 bases, with 15 bases spanning the gap. The CDR3 runs to 13 residues. The V gene's germline CDR1 is LNHDA and CDR2 SQIVND (reference sequence). CDR3: CASSLAQEAEAFF. The CDR3 region has the DNA TGTGCCAGTAGTTTGGCCCAGGAGGCGGAAGCTTTCTTT.

This sequence joins TRBV2 and TRBJ2-1; D possibly corresponds to TRBD1 (6 bases). Germline CDR1 and CDR2: SNHLY and FYNNEI. This CDR3 has 14 residues. Trimming stripped 7 bases from V and 0 bases from J, with 10 bases between. CDR3 region: CASIDRSSYNEQFF. The CDR3 DNA reads as TGTGCCAGCATAGACAGGAGCTCCTACAATGAGCAGTTCTTC.

The chain links TRBV10-3 to TRBJ1-3; unclear D gene. The CDR3 runs 15 residues. Trimming took off 3 bases at V and 4 bases at J, with 13 bases between the two ends. CDR1 is ENHRY and CDR2 is SYGVKD in the germline V gene. The CDR3 here is CAISESKLEGNTIYF. CDR3 DNA sequence: TGTGCCATCAGTGAAAGCAAACTCGAGGGAAACACCATATATTTT.

This clone was seen once. The chain couples TRBV6-5 to TRBJ1-6; D gene unclear. With 7 bases removed from V and 8 bases from J, the gap between germline ends came to 15 bases. This CDR3 contains 14 residues. The V gene's germline CDR1 is MNHEY and CDR2 SVGAGI. CDR3 amino acids: CASMAALTHSPLHF. The CDR3 DNA reads TGTGCCAGCATGGCAGCGCTCACTCATTCACCCCTCCACTTT.

The chain joins TRBV6-1 to TRBJ2-3; a weak D match, TRBD2 (6 bases). Germline CDR1 MNHNS, CDR2 SASEGT. Trimming left V 7 bases short and J 3 bases short, with 14 bases between. The CDR3 spans 14 residues. The CDR3 loop is CASMRDPWTDTQYF. DNA of the CDR3: TGTGCCAGCATGCGGGACCCCTGGACAGATACGCAGTATTTT.

The chain uses TRBV9 and TRBJ2-3, with 8 bases lining up with TRBD1. The CDR3 totals 15 residues. J was trimmed by 5 bases and V by 1 base; bases with no gene match: 6. Looked up from germline, CDR1 is SGDLS and CDR2 is YYNGEE. The CDR3 DNA follows: TGTGCCAGCAGCGTAACTCACAGGGGGTTAGATACGCAGTATTTT. As protein: CASSVTHRGLDTQYF.

The gene calls are TRBV12-5 and TRBJ2-7, with unresolved D. CDR3 length equals 15 residues. In germline, CDR1 is LGHNT, CDR2 FRNRAP. The germline V and J ends were trimmed by 1 base and 4 bases, with 14 bases remaining between them. The CDR3, as DNA: TGTGCTAGTGGTTTGGATGCGGTGGCTGGGTACGAGCAGTACTTC. Amino acid sequence: CASGLDAVAGYEQYF.

V gene TRBV2 combines with J gene TRBJ1-4; no reliable D call. Between the trimmed V and J ends, which lost 3 bases and 1 base, there was a span of 9 bases. The V gene's germline CDR1 is SNHLY and CDR2 FYNNEI. The CDR3 is 15 residues long. In DNA, the CDR3 is TGTGCCAGCAGTGACGCGGGTGAAACTAATGAAAAACTGTTTTTT. The encoded protein is CASSDAGETNEKLFF.

The CDR3: CASSGQWNTEAFF. The CDR3 nucleotides read TGTGCCAGCAGTGGACAGTGGAACACTGAAGCTTTCTTT. The V gene is TRBV2, the J gene TRBJ1-1; a weak D match, TRBD1 (5 bases). Trimming left V 4 bases short and J 1 base short, with 7 bases between. Germline CDR1 and CDR2: SNHLY and FYNNEI. The CDR3 runs 13 residues.

This chain connects TRBV30 to TRBJ2-3; 9 nucleotides line up with TRBD2. The CDR3 loop spans 16 amino acids. Germline V lookup: CDR1 GTSNPN, CDR2 SVGIG (reference sequence). The ends lost 8 bases at V and 4 bases at J; junction bases unmatched: 16. CDR3 DNA: TGTGCCGGCTCCCTGGGTAGCGGGAGTGTGGCAGATACGCAGTATTTT. This codes for CAGSLGSGSVADTQYF.

The V and J genes are TRBV10-3 and TRBJ2-7; possibly TRBD2 for D (5 bases). The CDR3 contains 13 residues. Trimming cost V 5 bases and J 3 bases, with 11 bases left between them. Germline V gene lookup returns CDR1 ENHRY and CDR2 SYGVKD. The DNA of the CDR3 is TGTGCCATCAGTTCGACTGACTACTACGAGCAGTACTTC. Translated, it gives CAISSTDYYEQYF.

The V and J genes are TRBV6-5 and TRBJ2-7, with D hard to call. The CDR3 spans 13 residues. Germline-derived CDR1 and CDR2 are MNHEY and SVGAGI. Trimming stripped 10 bases from V and 3 bases from J, with 16 bases between. The CDR3 DNA follows: TGTGCCACCGCGTCTAGGTCGGGCTACGAGCAGTACTTC. Its translation: CATASRSGYEQYF.

The J gene is TRBJ1-6, the V gene TRBV19, with D possibly TRBD1 on 6 matching bases. The germline V and J ends were trimmed by 5 bases and 7 bases, with 12 bases remaining between them. CDR3 size: 14 residues. Germline assignment: CDR1 LNHDA and CDR2 SQIVND (reference sequence). The CDR3 DNA reads as TGTGCCAGTAGTTGGACAGAAATGAATTCACCCCTCCACTTT. This encodes CASSWTEMNSPLHF.

V and J are TRBV7-9 and TRBJ2-7; 7 bases match TRBD1. The CDR3 extends over 14 amino acids. V shed 5 bases, J shed 2 bases, and the junction held 6 bases outside the gene matches. CDR1 is SEHNR, CDR2 FQNEAQ, per germline (reference sequence). The CDR3: CASSPRQGPYEQYF. The CDR3 coding sequence is TGTGCCAGCAGCCCAAGACAGGGACCCTACGAGCAGTACTTC.

The V and J genes are TRBV7-2 and TRBJ2-5; 9 bases align to TRBD2. The J call is in doubt because the DNA end fits TRBJ2-7 better. There are 15 residues in the CDR3. Germline CDR1 SGHTA, CDR2 FQGNSA. The CDR3 region is CASSLAVLAGDEQYF. CDR3 nucleotides: TGTGCCAGCAGCTTAGCTGTGTTAGCGGGAGACGAGCAGTACTTC.

This sequence joins TRBV11-2 and TRBJ2-1, with D possibly being TRBD2 (5 bases). This CDR3 has 13 amino acids. V was shortened by 2 bases and J by 9 bases, with 11 bases between the two germline ends. The V gene's germline CDR1 is SGHAT and CDR2 FQNNGV. In DNA, the CDR3 is TGTGCCAGCAGCTTAACCGAGGGTGTTGAGCAGTTCTTC. It is translated as CASSLTEGVEQFF.

V usage is TRBV2 and J usage is TRBJ2-3; 11 bases align to TRBD2. This CDR3 spans 14 amino acids. The V segment lost 6 bases and the J segment 3 bases; nucleotides outside the gene matches: 2. CDR1 is SNHLY and CDR2 is FYNNEI in the germline V gene. In nucleotides, the CDR3 is TGTGCCAGCAGACTAGCGGGGGAAACAGATACGCAGTATTTT. Amino acid sequence: CASRLAGETDTQYF.

The table lists this clone with a few counts. The rearrangement joins TRBV30 to TRBJ2-5; possible D gene TRBD1, 5 bases. The germline CDR1 and CDR2 sequences are GTSNPN and SVGIG (reference sequence). V gave up 3 bases and J gave up 1 base, with 9 bases separating them. CDR3 length: 13 residues. For the CDR3, the DNA is TGTGCCTGGAGCCGCAGGGCCCAAGAGACCCAGTACTTC. Its translation is CAWSRRAQETQYF.